One sample yielded the 15 T cell receptor beta chains listed below, sequenced in a study of regulatory T cells in long-lasting Graves disease. Described time point: persistent/refractory GD, antithyroid drugs over 5 years with positive TRAb. PBMC RNA was the source of the TCR library. Arm-PCR of CDR3 regions with iRepertoire HTBI primers generated TCR beta libraries. In TCRdb, the multiplex PCR reads were re-called with MiXCR into one record per CDR3 protein. The data contain about 310,000 distinct CDR3 sequences, more than 20% of them singletons. The sequences come from peripheral blood mononuclear cells (PBMCs), collected when the disease was refractory, from a patient treated with antithyroid drugs. The receptors were sampled from a female donor with Graves disease.

The rearrangement joins TRBV7-3 to TRBJ2-5; D unresolved. Germline CDR1 SGHTA, CDR2 FQGTGA. The V end was cut by 2 bases, the J end by 4 bases, with 8 bases between. The CDR3 runs 13 residues. CDR3 in amino acids: CASSLARSETQYF. The CDR3, as DNA: TGTGCCAGCAGCTTAGCCCGCTCAGAGACCCAGTACTTC.

This clonotype showed up many times. The chain employs TRBV15 and TRBJ1-4; maybe TRBD1 (6 bases). Germline CDR1 LNHNV, CDR2 YYDKDF (reference sequence). Trimming pared 2 bases from V and 4 bases from J, leaving 14 bases between. This CDR3 has 16 amino acids. The CDR3 region has the DNA TGTGCCACCAGCAGAATCCCGGACAGAAGTAATGAAAAACTGTTTTTT. It encodes CATSRIPDRSNEKLFF.

CDR3 DNA: TGTGCCTGGGCGGTAGATTCCGGCGGGGAGCTGTTTTTT. It translates to CAWAVDSGGELFF. The rearrangement joins TRBV30 to TRBJ2-2; D not certain. Trimming pared 5 bases from V and 7 bases from J, leaving 14 bases between. There are 13 residues in the CDR3. CDR1 and CDR2 (germline): GTSNPN, SVGIG (reference sequence).

Ten or more counts support this clonotype. The J gene is TRBJ2-5, the V gene TRBV7-2; D gene unclear. The V gene lost 1 base and the J gene lost 2 bases, with 5 bases spanning the gap. CDR1 and CDR2 (germline): SGHTA, FQGNSA. This CDR3 has 13 amino acids. The CDR3 reads CASSLVGQETQYF. The CDR3 coding sequence is TGTGCCAGCAGCTTAGTGGGACAAGAGACCCAGTACTTC. The full variable domain, rest sourced from reference TRBV7-2 and TRBJ2-5, is GAGVSQSPSNKVTEKGKDVELRCDPISGHTALYWYRQSLGQGLEFLIYFQGNSAPDKSGLPSDRFSAERTGGSVSTLTIQRTQQEDSAVYLCASSLVGQETQYFGPGTRLLVL.

This clonotype was detected ten times or more. The chain uses TRBV29-1 and TRBJ2-5; TRBD1 matches at 8 bases. The CDR3 runs 13 residues. Germline trimming cut 5 bases from V and 1 base from J; bases unmatched to any gene: 3. CDR1 SQVTM and CDR2 ANQGSEA come from the germline V gene. CDR3 DNA sequence: TGCAGCGTTTCCGGGACAGGCCAAGAGACCCAGTACTTC. This translates into CSVSGTGQETQYF.

This clonotype came up a few times. The chain employs TRBV14 and TRBJ2-2, with D hard to call. The germline V gene has CDR1 SGHDN and CDR2 FVKESK. Between the trimmed V and J ends, which lost 7 bases and 2 bases, there was a span of 8 bases. This CDR3 has 13 amino acids. CDR3 DNA sequence: TGTGCCAGCACCCTCGACAACACCGGGGAGCTGTTTTTT. Translated, it gives CASTLDNTGELFF.

As to this clonotype: A much larger clone lies a single base off, so this may be a read error. The missing conserved phenylalanine or tryptophan at the end of this CDR3 makes a read error likely. This chain joins TRBV7-9 and TRBJ1-1; no firm D call. The germline CDR1 and CDR2 sequences are SEHNR and FQNEAQ (reference sequence). Trimming cost V 5 bases and J 8 bases, with 12 bases left between them. This CDR3 region has 12 residues. The CDR3 coding sequence is TGTGCCAGCAGCCCTAACCCACCGGAAGCTTTCCTT. This gives the protein CASSPNPPEAFL.

The chain recombines TRBV4-1 with TRBJ2-2; 11 nucleotides line up with TRBD2. After removal of 3 bases from V and 4 bases from J, the junction contained 1 base not matched to a gene. CDR1 and CDR2 from the germline V gene are MGHRA and YSYEKL. The CDR3 loop spans 15 amino acids. The CDR3 here is CASSHGTSGTGELFF. In nucleotides, the CDR3 is TGCGCCAGCAGCCATGGGACTAGCGGCACCGGGGAGCTGTTTTTT.

There are many counts of this clonotype. The chain couples TRBV5-6 to TRBJ2-6; TRBD1 might be the D (5 bases). V was shortened by 4 bases and J by 0 bases, with 14 bases between the two germline ends. The CDR3 consists of 17 residues. CDR1 is SGHDT and CDR2 is YYEEEE in the germline V gene. DNA for the CDR3: TGTGCCAGCAGCCCCGCAGGGATAGGCTCTGGGGCCAACGTCCTGACTTTC. Protein sequence: CASSPAGIGSGANVLTF.

This chain links TRBV9 with TRBJ2-7; 11 nucleotides agree with TRBD2. CDR3 length: 14 amino acids. Trimming took 4 bases from V and 7 from J; bases not matched to a gene: 7. In germline, CDR1 is SGDLS, CDR2 YYNGEE. CDR3 DNA sequence: TGTGCCAGCAGCCCGGGGACTAGCGGTGGGGAGCAGTACTTC. Translating gives CASSPGTSGGEQYF.

This clonotype was detected many times. This chain connects TRBV28 to TRBJ2-7; the D call may be TRBD1 or TRBD2 (5 bases each). In germline, CDR1 is MDHEN, CDR2 SYDVKM. The CDR3 length is 13 residues. Trimming stripped 6 bases from V and 3 bases from J, with 12 bases between. CDR3 protein: CASRSHGGYEQYF. The DNA of the CDR3 is TGTGCCAGCAGGAGCCATGGGGGCTACGAGCAGTACTTC.

The chain combines TRBV19 with TRBJ1-1; D unclear. The CDR3 sequence is 13 residues long. Germline-derived CDR1 and CDR2 are LNHDA and SQIVND (reference sequence). Between the trimmed V and J ends, which lost 6 bases and 3 bases, there was a span of 11 bases. The CDR3 loop reads CASSSTRHTEAFF. The CDR3 coding sequence is TGTGCCAGTAGCTCAACACGGCACACTGAAGCTTTCTTT.

This clonotype was seen ten or more times. CDR3 nucleotides: TGTGCCAGCAGCTTAGTAGTCGGCAGGGGGCATAACTACACCTTC. Residues: CASSLVVGRGHNYTF. V gene TRBV7-9 combines with J gene TRBJ1-2; TRBD1 matches at 8 bases. Trimming removed 1 base from V and 10 bases from J; junction bases left unmatched: 11. This CDR3 is 15 amino acids long. Looked up from germline, CDR1 is SEHNR and CDR2 is FQNEAQ (reference sequence).

In this sample, this clonotype turned up once. This may be a read error: a much more frequent sequence differs by one nucleotide. The V call is TRBV28, the J call TRBJ2-7; 10 nucleotides line up with TRBD2. The CDR3 contains 17 residues. Looked up from germline, CDR1 is MDHEN and CDR2 is SYDVKM. The CDR3 sequence: CACSLHPGLAVSYEQYF. As DNA, the CDR3 is TGTGCCTGCAGTCTTCACCCAGGACTAGCGGTCTCCTACGAGCAGTACTTC.

This chain joins TRBV29-1 and TRBJ1-1; TRBD1 matches 10 bases. V dropped 7 bases and J dropped 4; count of bases not matched to a gene: 3. Germline V CDR1 and CDR2: SQVTM, ANQGSEA. CDR3 length equals 12 residues. CDR3 sequence reads: CSGGQGVTEAFF. In DNA form, the CDR3 reads TGCAGCGGCGGACAGGGGGTCACTGAAGCTTTCTTT.